Following are 15 T cell receptor beta chains from one sample sequenced in a study of blood T cell repertoires in COVID-19. The repertoire was sequenced with immunoSEQ multiplex PCR; TCRdb's copy has only in-frame clones and lacks some. The table includes around 58,000 clones, 90% detected once. Input material: peripheral blood. Every receptor here comes from a man between 60 and 75 years old with active COVID-19.

This chain connects TRBV5-8 to TRBJ2-1; possible D gene TRBD2, 6 bases. Germline V gene data show CDR1 as SGHTS and CDR2 as YDEGEE. The CDR3 has 16 amino acids. V was shortened by 3 bases and J by 0 bases, with 13 bases between the two germline ends. CDR3 DNA: TGTGCCAGCAGCTCGGGGGACCTGAGCTCCTACAATGAGCAGTTCTTC. Protein sequence: CASSSGDLSSYNEQFF.

This chain uses TRBV10-3 with TRBJ1-4; no firm D call. This CDR3 has 17 residues. With 3 bases removed from V and 0 bases from J, the gap between germline ends came to 14 bases. Germline V lookup: CDR1 ENHRY, CDR2 SYGVKD. CDR3 residues: CAISEFGRAATNEKLFF. In DNA, the CDR3 is TGTGCCATCAGTGAATTCGGGAGGGCCGCAACTAATGAAAAACTGTTTTTT.

The chain carries TRBV11-2 and TRBJ2-3; 7 bases match TRBD2. Germline CDR1 is SGHAT and CDR2 is FQNNGV. After removal of 6 bases from V and 1 base from J, the junction contained 7 bases not matched to a gene. This CDR3 has 15 amino acids. The CDR3 loop is CASSPERGRTDTQYF. The CDR3 DNA sequence: TGTGCCAGCAGTCCAGAGCGGGGACGCACAGATACGCAGTATTTT. Together with reference TRBV11-2 and TRBJ2-3, the CDR3 gives the full variable domain: EAGVAQSPRYKIIEKRQSVAFWCNPISGHATLYWYQQILGQGPKLLIQFQNNGVVDDSQLPKDRFSAERLKGVDSTLKIQPAKLEDSAVYLCASSPERGRTDTQYFGPGTRLTVL.

This clone was counted once. The rearrangement uses TRBV27 and TRBJ1-3; no clear D. Deletions cut 2 bases from V and 4 bases from J, with 12 bases between. The germline V gene has CDR1 MNHEY and CDR2 SMNVEV (reference sequence). CDR3 size: 15 residues. The CDR3 coding sequence is TGTGCCAGCAGTTTAGGAGGGAGGAGGGGAAACACCATATATTTT. The encoded protein is CASSLGGRRGNTIYF.

In its sample, this clone was seen once. This chain uses TRBV19 with TRBJ1-6, with 9 bases identical to TRBD1. This CDR3 has 17 residues. Germline CDR1 and CDR2: LNHDA and SQIVND (reference sequence). J lost 9 bases, V lost 2 bases, and 11 bases had no gene match. In DNA form, the CDR3 reads TGTGCCAGTAGTATATCGGCACCGGGACAGGGCACTTCACCCCTCCACTTT. Its translation is CASSISAPGQGTSPLHF.

The chain recombines TRBV5-1 with TRBJ2-1; TRBD2 might be the D (7 bases). Between the trimmed V and J ends, which lost 5 bases and 2 bases, there was a span of 14 bases. Germline values: CDR1 SGHRS, CDR2 YFSETQ. CDR3 length: 15 residues. CDR3 sequence: CASRWEGGAYNEQFF. The CDR3 coding sequence is TGCGCCAGCAGATGGGAGGGGGGCGCCTACAATGAGCAGTTCTTC.

The chain couples TRBV9 to TRBJ1-2; D might be TRBD1 (6 bases). The V end lost 3 bases, the J end lost 1 base, and 7 bases lay between the germline ends. Germline V gene lookup returns CDR1 SGDLS and CDR2 YYNGEE. This CDR3 is 13 amino acids long. CDR3 region: CASSDRVNYGYTF. The CDR3 region has the DNA TGTGCCAGCAGCGACAGGGTTAACTATGGCTACACCTTC.

This chain uses TRBV29-1 with TRBJ1-1, with unresolved D. The germline V gene has CDR1 SQVTM and CDR2 ANQGSEA. The CDR3 runs 10 residues. V lost 5 bases and J 8 bases, leaving 9 bases between the germline ends. The CDR3 DNA sequence: TGCAGCGTTCGGGGAAGCGAAGCTTTCTTT. Protein: CSVRGSEAFF. Full variable domain (remainder filled in from reference TRBV29-1 and TRBJ1-1): SAVISQKPSRDICQRGTSLTIQCQVDSQVTMMFWYRQQPGQSLTLIATANQGSEATYESGFVIDKFPISRPNLTFSTLTVSNMSPEDSSIYLCSVRGSEAFFGQGTRLTVV.

This chain joins TRBV6-6 and TRBJ2-1, with a tentative D call TRBD2 (5 bases). Germline CDR1 MNHNY, CDR2 SVGAGI (reference sequence). This CDR3 comprises 15 residues. The V end lost 4 bases, the J end lost 2 bases, and 12 bases lay between the germline ends. Here the CDR3 DNA reads TGTGCCAGCAGTTTCCGACGGGGAACCTACAATGAGCAGTTCTTC. Encoded protein: CASSFRRGTYNEQFF.

A single count supports this clone. The chain is built from TRBV7-5 and TRBJ2-5; the D call of TRBD1 is as the table states it, not checked on the DNA. TRBV7-5 has pseudogene status. The CDR3 is 15 amino acids. The DNA for the CDR3 is TGTGCCAGAAGCAGCAGCCGACAGGGGAAAGAGACCCAGTACTTC. It encodes CARSSSRQGKETQYF.

The chain is built from TRBV27 and TRBJ2-5, with D perhaps matching TRBD1 (5 bases). Trimming removed 0 bases at V and 5 bases at J, with 16 bases between. From germline, CDR1 is MNHEY and CDR2 SMNVEV (reference sequence). The CDR3 has 16 amino acids. The CDR3 sequence: CASSLSFVDIGETQYF. CDR3 in DNA: TGTGCCAGCAGTTTATCATTTGTGGACATAGGGGAGACCCAGTACTTC.

The rearrangement uses TRBV6-4 and TRBJ2-1; 8 positions agree with TRBD2. The germline CDR1 and CDR2 sequences are MRHNA and SNTAGT. The ends lost 2 bases at V and 7 bases at J; junction bases unmatched: 1. The CDR3 is made up of 13 amino acids. The CDR3 DNA follows: TGTGCCAGCAGTGACACGGGAGGGAATGAGCAGTTCTTC. Encoded protein: CASSDTGGNEQFF.

The chain is built from TRBV4-1 and TRBJ1-3; possible D gene TRBD1, 6 bases. Deletions cut 0 bases from V and 0 bases from J, with 9 bases between. Germline CDR1 and CDR2: MGHRA and YSYEKL. The length of the CDR3 is 16 residues. CDR3 DNA sequence: TGCGCCAGCAGCCAAGAGGGAGGGGGCTCTGGAAACACCATATATTTT. The encoded protein is CASSQEGGGSGNTIYF.

Worth noting for this clone: A much larger clone is a single base away; this may be a read error. This CDR3 is also generated by other DNA sequences in the sample. This chain links TRBV4-3 with TRBJ2-7, with D unclear. The germline V and J ends were trimmed by 3 bases and 3 bases, with 9 bases remaining between them. This CDR3 has 13 amino acids. CDR1 and CDR2 (germline): LGHNA, YSLEER. The CDR3 reads CASSQTTVYEQYF. CDR3 coding DNA: TGCGCCAGCAGCCAGACAACAGTCTACGAGCAGTACTTC.

This clone was seen once. The chain links TRBV6-6 to TRBJ2-3, with D tentatively TRBD2 (5 bases). Trimming removed 6 bases at V and 2 bases at J, with 9 bases between. The germline V gene encodes CDR1 MNHNY and CDR2 SVGAGI (reference sequence). The CDR3 spans 13 residues. The CDR3 DNA reads TGTGCCAGCAGCCGGGATACCACAGATACGCAGTATTTT. Residues: CASSRDTTDTQYF.